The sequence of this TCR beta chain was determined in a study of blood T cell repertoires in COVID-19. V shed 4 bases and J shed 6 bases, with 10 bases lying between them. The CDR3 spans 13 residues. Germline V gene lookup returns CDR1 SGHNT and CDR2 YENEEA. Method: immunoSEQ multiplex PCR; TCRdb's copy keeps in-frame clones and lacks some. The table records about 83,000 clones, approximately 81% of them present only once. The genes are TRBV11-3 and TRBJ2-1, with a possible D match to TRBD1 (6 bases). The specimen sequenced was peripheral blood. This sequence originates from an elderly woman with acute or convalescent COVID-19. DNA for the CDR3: TGTGCCAGCAGCTCGAAAGGGGGCAATGAGCAGTTCTTC. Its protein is CASSSKGGNEQFF.